This entry concerns a single T cell receptor (beta chain). Here immunoSEQ multiplex PCR was the method, and the copy in TCRdb shows in-frame clones only, minus some. The sample has roughly 90,000 clones; around 93% are singletons. The data were taken from a study of T cell changes during pregnancy in multiple sclerosis. This CDR3 has 14 amino acids. Looked up from germline, CDR1 is MDHEN and CDR2 is SYDVKM. Trimming pared 3 bases from V and 3 bases from J, leaving 11 bases between. The input for sequencing was peripheral blood, taken before pregnancy. The chain is built from TRBV28 and TRBJ1-2, with D perhaps matching TRBD1 (6 bases). This receptor was obtained from a female donor with multiple sclerosis, enrolled in a pregnancy study. The CDR3 DNA sequence: TGTGCCAGCAGTTTTTTTGGGGGCGACTATGGCTACACCTTC. Its translation is CASSFFGGDYGYTF.